The entry below describes one T cell receptor beta chain. Germline CDR1 and CDR2: KGHSH and LQKENI. The CDR3 loop spans 12 amino acids. The V and J ends lost 3 bases and 10 bases respectively, with 10 bases between them. The data were produced by immunoSEQ multiplex PCR, yet TCRdb's version contains in-frame clones alone and is incomplete. Among some 300,000 clones listed, approximately 88% were seen once. This sample is drawn from a study of blood T cell repertoires in COVID-19. The chain links TRBV18 to TRBJ1-5; D may be TRBD1 (5 bases). This sequence was found in a woman in her 30s who had recovered from COVID-19. Sequenced: peripheral blood. CDR3 in amino acids: CASSPAQGPQHF. The CDR3 coding sequence is TGTGCCAGCTCACCCGCCCAGGGTCCCCAGCATTTT.